Listed here are 26 T cell receptor beta chains from one sample, sequenced in a study of T-cell reconstitution after alpha-beta-depleted transplantation in children. This sample's TCRbeta library carried unique molecular identifier barcodes. One entry per CDR3 protein, called by TCRdb with MiXCR from the PCR reads. The sample includes about 1,000,000 distinct CDR3 sequences, about 30% of them seen just once. Sequenced here: PBMCs, mostly from graft donor cells, sampled 360 days after TCRalphabeta/CD19-depleted stem cell transplant. These receptors were taken from a boy under two years old who had a stem cell transplant for SCID, so the T cells may come from the graft donor.

This clonotype was seen only a few times. The chain employs TRBV20-1 and TRBJ2-7, with 10 bases lining up with TRBD1. The V gene end was trimmed by 0 bases and the J gene end by 4 bases; junction bases not matched to a gene: 6. The CDR3 is 15 residues long. In germline, CDR1 is DFQATT, CDR2 SNEGSKA (reference sequence). This CDR3 is CSARDPRTGGYEQYF. In DNA form, the CDR3 reads TGCAGTGCTAGAGATCCCCGGACAGGGGGGTACGAGCAGTACTTC.

This clonotype showed up just a few times. CDR3 DNA sequence: TGTGCCAGCAGTTCCCCCGGGCGAAATGAGCAGTTCTTC. Translation: CASSSPGRNEQFF. This sequence joins TRBV12-3 or TRBV12-4 and TRBJ2-1, with D unresolved. With 4 bases removed from V and 7 bases from J, the gap between germline ends came to 11 bases. This CDR3 spans 13 amino acids.

V gene TRBV20-1 combines with J gene TRBJ2-5; 8 bases align to TRBD1. Germline trimming cut 4 bases from V and 4 bases from J; bases unmatched to any gene: 8. The CDR3 loop spans 14 amino acids. Germline loops: CDR1 DFQATT, CDR2 SNEGSKA (reference sequence). CDR3 bases: TGCAGTGCTACGCTAAGGACAGGGATAGAGACCCAGTACTTC. Protein: CSATLRTGIETQYF.

The V call is TRBV20-1, the J call TRBJ1-6; the match to TRBD1 covers 8 bases. Unmatched junction bases numbered 9, after V lost 5 bases and J lost 6 bases. The germline V gene has CDR1 DFQATT and CDR2 SNEGSKA (reference sequence). There are 15 residues in the CDR3. The CDR3 sequence: CSARALTGANSPLHF. CDR3 DNA sequence: TGCAGTGCTCGGGCCCTGACAGGGGCTAATTCACCCCTCCACTTT.

The chain recombines TRBV30 with TRBJ2-2, with D unclear. V shed 3 bases and J shed 5 bases, with 10 bases lying between them. This CDR3 comprises 13 residues. Germline values: CDR1 GTSNPN, CDR2 SVGIG (reference sequence). The DNA for the CDR3 is TGTGCCTGGAGCGCACTTGGGACCGGGGAGCTGTTTTTT. Amino acid sequence: CAWSALGTGELFF.

The chain joins TRBV29-1 to TRBJ2-3, with D perhaps assigned TRBD1 or TRBD2 (6 bases each). The CDR3 is made up of 16 amino acids. V lost 0 bases and J lost 2, with 15 bases in between. Germline V CDR1 and CDR2: SQVTM, ANQGSEA. CDR3 sequence reads: CSVEDPVPGATDTQYF. CDR3 nucleotides: TGCAGCGTTGAAGATCCTGTTCCGGGGGCCACAGATACGCAGTATTTT.

V gene TRBV12-3 or TRBV12-4 combines with J gene TRBJ2-1, with 12 positions matching TRBD2. V was clipped by 4 bases and J by 7 bases; unmatched bases: 2. This CDR3 has 14 residues. CDR3 nucleotides: TGTGCCAGCAGTTACGGACTAGCGGGGAATGAGCAGTTCTTC. Amino acids: CASSYGLAGNEQFF.

V gene TRBV2 combines with J gene TRBJ1-5; maybe TRBD1 (6 bases). The CDR3 is 13 amino acids. CDR1 SNHLY and CDR2 FYNNEI come from the germline V gene. V shed 7 bases and J shed 7 bases, with 14 bases lying between them. CDR3 coding DNA: TGTGCCAGCAAGGAAGGGGGGAAACAGCCCCAGCATTTT. This encodes CASKEGGKQPQHF.

The rearrangement joins TRBV7-8 to TRBJ2-7; TRBD1 agrees at 9 bases. The J segment lost 5 bases and the V segment lost 5 bases, leaving 4 bases of the junction unmatched. The CDR3 totals 13 residues. Germline V lookup: CDR1 SGHVS, CDR2 FQNEAQ. The DNA for the CDR3 is TGTGCCAGCAGCCACCGGACAGGGGACGAGCAGTACTTC. Amino acid sequence: CASSHRTGDEQYF.

The chain employs TRBV5-1 and TRBJ1-2; D is unresolved. This CDR3 has 15 amino acids. V was shortened by 6 bases and J by 4 bases, with 19 bases between the two germline ends. Germline V gene data show CDR1 as SGHRS and CDR2 as YFSETQ. This chain's CDR3 is CASTRESDGLYGYTF. The CDR3 region has the DNA TGCGCCAGCACTCGGGAATCGGACGGGCTCTATGGCTACACCTTC.

J is TRBJ1-2 and V is TRBV27, with 7 bases lining up with TRBD1. V lost 4 bases to trimming and J lost 4 bases; unmatched junction nucleotides: 6. CDR1 is MNHEY, CDR2 SMNVEV, per germline (reference sequence). The CDR3 consists of 14 residues. DNA for the CDR3: TGTGCCAGCAGTTCGTCGACAGGGTTCTATGGCTACACCTTC. As protein: CASSSSTGFYGYTF.

The V gene is TRBV7-9, the J gene TRBJ2-7, with 8 bases lining up with TRBD1. V was pared by 5 bases and J by 0 bases, with 9 bases of the junction left unmatched. There are 16 residues in the CDR3. Germline loops: CDR1 SEHNR, CDR2 FQNEAQ (reference sequence). The CDR3 coding sequence is TGTGCCAGCAGCGTTACAGGGGGAGCGGCCTCCTACGAGCAGTACTTC. Protein sequence: CASSVTGGAASYEQYF.

The chain recombines TRBV29-1 with TRBJ2-5; 8 bases align to TRBD1. The CDR3 runs 14 residues. Germline CDR1 and CDR2: SQVTM and ANQGSEA. V dropped 4 bases and J dropped 1; count of bases not matched to a gene: 5. This CDR3 reads CSVVPGQVQETQYF. The DNA for the CDR3 is TGCAGCGTTGTGCCGGGACAGGTCCAAGAGACCCAGTACTTC.

The rearrangement links TRBV20-1 to TRBJ2-3, with 8 bases aligning to TRBD1. Germline assignment: CDR1 DFQATT and CDR2 SNEGSKA (reference sequence). The ends lost 5 bases at V and 3 bases at J; junction bases unmatched: 7. CDR3 length: 14 residues. For the CDR3, the DNA is TGCAGTGCTCGGCCCTGGACAGGGACAGATACGCAGTATTTT. Encoded protein: CSARPWTGTDTQYF.

The chain combines TRBV5-5 with TRBJ1-1, with a weak D call TRBD1 (5 bases). This CDR3 spans 16 amino acids. Trimming pared 5 bases from V and 3 bases from J, leaving 20 bases between. Germline assignment: CDR1 SGHKS and CDR2 YYEKEE (reference sequence). CDR3 loop: CASRPWVAGMDTEAFF. CDR3 coding DNA: TGTGCCAGCAGGCCCTGGGTGGCAGGGATGGACACTGAAGCTTTCTTT.

Only a few counts were recorded for this clonotype. The J gene is TRBJ2-7, the V gene TRBV29-1; D remains ambiguous. In germline, CDR1 is SQVTM, CDR2 ANQGSEA. The CDR3 has 14 residues. V was cut by 4 bases and J by 2 bases, with 15 bases left in between. In DNA, the CDR3 is TGCAGCGTTGTATTGGGCCGACCGCCCTACGAGCAGTACTTC. Its protein is CSVVLGRPPYEQYF.

This clonotype was picked up one time. This sequence joins TRBV5-4 and TRBJ2-7; D remains unclear. The CDR3 contains 15 residues. V shed 0 bases and J shed 6 bases, with 16 bases lying between them. Germline V gives CDR1 SGHNT, CDR2 YYREEE (reference sequence). Written as DNA, the CDR3 is TGTGCCAGCAGCTTGGTGGACCCGATAACGGGCGAGCAGTACTTC. Residues: CASSLVDPITGEQYF.

This clonotype has more than one count but fewer than ten. This chain links TRBV7-8 with TRBJ1-1, with a tentative D call TRBD1 (5 bases). Trimming pared 8 bases from V and 0 bases from J, leaving 16 bases between. The CDR3 runs 15 residues. Germline assignment: CDR1 SGHVS and CDR2 FQNEAQ. The CDR3 protein is CASGLSAGLNTEAFF. As DNA, the CDR3 is TGTGCCAGCGGCCTGTCGGCAGGGCTGAACACTGAAGCTTTCTTT.

At least ten counts were recorded for this clonotype. V and J are TRBV4-1 and TRBJ2-5; D might be TRBD2 (5 bases). Germline CDR1 is MGHRA and CDR2 is YSYEKL. The length of the CDR3 is 18 residues. V shed 1 base and J shed 3 bases, with 21 bases lying between them. The CDR3 here is CASSQVPRAPVKEETQYF. CDR3 bases: TGCGCCAGCAGCCAAGTCCCGCGGGCGCCGGTAAAGGAAGAGACCCAGTACTTC.

The chain recombines TRBV4-3 with TRBJ2-7; D is unresolved. V was clipped by 1 base and J by 0 bases, with 10 bases between them. Germline CDR1 is LGHNA and CDR2 is YSLEER. CDR3 length: 15 amino acids. For the CDR3, the DNA is TGCGCCAGCAGCCAAGCGGACGGTAGCTCCTACGAGCAGTACTTC. Its translation: CASSQADGSSYEQYF.

Only a few counts were recorded for this clonotype. The genes are TRBV7-9 and TRBJ2-1; D ambiguous. From germline, CDR1 is SEHNR and CDR2 FQNEAQ (reference sequence). The V and J ends lost 2 bases and 6 bases respectively, with 14 bases between them. There are 15 residues in the CDR3. CDR3 DNA: TGTGCCAGCAGCTTAATGTGGACGAAGTCCAATGAGCAGTTCTTC. It specifies CASSLMWTKSNEQFF. Together with reference TRBV7-9 and TRBJ2-1, the CDR3 gives the full variable domain: DTGVSQNPRHKITKRGQNVTFRCDPISEHNRLYWYRQTLGQGPEFLTYFQNEAQLEKSRLLSDRFSAERPKGSFSTLEIQRTEQGDSAMYLCASSLMWTKSNEQFFGPGTRLTVL.

In its sample, this clonotype was seen a few times. As DNA, the CDR3 is TGTGCCAGCACCACGGCTCAAGGCACTGAAGCTTTCTTT. Its protein is CASTTAQGTEAFF. The V call is TRBV7-9, the J call TRBJ1-1; D is unresolved. The germline V and J ends were trimmed by 7 bases and 4 bases, with 13 bases remaining between them. CDR3 length: 13 amino acids. CDR1 is SEHNR and CDR2 is FQNEAQ in the germline V gene (reference sequence).

This clonotype came up many times. The chain recombines TRBV5-1 with TRBJ2-2; 8 bases line up with TRBD2. Unmatched junction bases numbered 8, after V lost 0 bases and J lost 7 bases. There are 16 residues in the CDR3. CDR1 is SGHRS, CDR2 YFSETQ, per germline. CDR3 DNA: TGCGCCAGCAGCTTGGAGAGCGGGGGCCGCCGCGGGGAGCTGTTTTTT. Its translation is CASSLESGGRRGELFF.

The CDR3 sequence is CASSNRDSANEQFF. The CDR3 nucleotides read TGCGCCAGCAGCAACCGGGACAGTGCCAATGAGCAGTTCTTC. V and J are TRBV5-1 and TRBJ2-1, with 7 positions matching TRBD1. This CDR3 comprises 14 residues. CDR1 is SGHRS, CDR2 YFSETQ, per germline. After removal of 4 bases from V and 6 bases from J, the junction contained 7 bases not matched to a gene.

In the case of this clonotype: One junction end disagrees with the germline gene, perhaps due to a read error. The V and J genes are TRBV11-2 and TRBJ2-3; 14 nucleotides align to TRBD2. This CDR3 contains 18 residues. In germline, CDR1 is SGHAT, CDR2 FQNNGV. The CDR3 here is CASILDLTSGGATDTQYF. The CDR3 nucleotides read TGTGCCAGCATCTTAGATCTGACTAGCGGGGGGGCCACAGATACGCAGTATTTT. The full variable domain, in which reference TRBV11-2 and TRBJ2-3 provide the parts outside the CDR3, is EAGVAQSPRYKIIEKRQSVAFWCNPISGHATLYWYQQILGQGPKLLIQFQNNGVVDDSQLPKDRFSAERLKGVDSTLKIQPAKLEDSAVYLCASILDLTSGGATDTQYFGPGTRLTVL.

This clonotype was seen a few times. J is TRBJ2-3 and V is TRBV12-3 or TRBV12-4, with 11 bases matching TRBD2. The CDR3 runs to 15 residues. V shed 5 bases and J 5 bases; nucleotides not matched to a gene: 6. CDR3 in DNA: TGTGCCAGCAGTCCACTAGCGGGGGAAGGAGATACGCAGTATTTT. It encodes CASSPLAGEGDTQYF.